One and the same sample provided the 16 T cell receptor beta chains below, sequenced in a study of vaccination and CD4 T cells after COVID-19. For these receptors, no antigen is known. Treatment: approximately nine-day PBMC culture with coronavirus spike peptide pools or control peptides (ViraFEST assay). Cultured CD4+ T-cell DNA underwent Oncomine TCR Beta short-read sequencing. TCRdb redid the calling of the PCR reads with MiXCR, one entry per CDR3 protein. The table lists approximately 12,000 distinct CDR3 sequences, roughly half of them singletons, with approximately 15% in the top ten. The sample consisted of CD4+ T cells from blood, cultured in vitro. These receptor sequences come from a human donor who had recovered from COVID-19.

This clonotype was seen a single time. V gene TRBV10-3 combines with J gene TRBJ2-5; 12 bases align to TRBD2. V was pared by 4 bases and J by 5 bases, with 5 bases of the junction left unmatched. Germline V CDR1 and CDR2: ENHRY, SYGVKD. The CDR3 is made up of 15 amino acids. CDR3 bases: TGTGCCATCAGTGGCGGGACTAGCGGGCCGGAGACCCAGTACTTC. This sequence encodes CAISGGTSGPETQYF.

The chain combines TRBV5-6 with TRBJ2-3; TRBD1 matches at 9 bases. Germline CDR1 is SGHDT and CDR2 is YYEEEE. V dropped 4 bases and J dropped 5; count of bases not matched to a gene: 8. The CDR3 extends over 15 amino acids. The CDR3, as DNA: TGTGCCAGCAGCCCAGGGACAGGGAGAGGAGATACGCAGTATTTT. It yields the protein CASSPGTGRGDTQYF.

V and J are TRBV19 and TRBJ2-1; D perhaps matches TRBD1 (5 bases). CDR3 length: 14 amino acids. V was shortened by 6 bases and J by 6 bases, with 15 bases between the two germline ends. Germline CDR1 LNHDA, CDR2 SQIVND (reference sequence). The CDR3 region has the DNA TGTGCCAGTAGACTGCAGGGATCGGGCAATGAGCAGTTCTTC. Translated, it gives CASRLQGSGNEQFF.

This clonotype has more than one count but fewer than ten. The rearrangement uses TRBV6-4 and TRBJ1-2; D may be TRBD1 (5 bases). V was cut by 6 bases and J by 0 bases, with 11 bases left in between. CDR3 size: 14 residues. From germline, CDR1 is MRHNA and CDR2 SNTAGT. The CDR3, as DNA: TGTGCCAGCAGCCATGGGGACGCTAACTATGGCTACACCTTC. Its protein is CASSHGDANYGYTF.

This clonotype has more than one count but fewer than ten. J is TRBJ2-5 and V is TRBV15, with 8 bases that match TRBD1. Trimming took 4 bases from V and 4 from J; bases not matched to a gene: 11. The V gene's germline CDR1 is LNHNV and CDR2 YYDKDF (reference sequence). The CDR3 length is 16 residues. The CDR3 region is CATSTVGQGAGETQYF. In DNA, the CDR3 is TGTGCCACCAGCACCGTGGGGCAGGGGGCGGGAGAGACCCAGTACTTC.

The chain joins TRBV6-1 to TRBJ2-3; D is possibly TRBD1 or TRBD2 (5 bases each). The V end lost 0 bases, the J end lost 10 bases, and 20 bases lay between the germline ends. The CDR3 loop spans 16 amino acids. From germline, CDR1 is MNHNS and CDR2 SASEGT. Here the CDR3 DNA reads TGTGCCAGCAGTGAAGCTTGGGGACCCTTCCCGCGGGCGCAGTATTTT. Residues: CASSEAWGPFPRAQYF.

This clonotype was observed a few times. The rearrangement joins TRBV12-3 or TRBV12-4 to TRBJ2-7; the D is unclear. The CDR3 spans 14 residues. The CDR3 loop is CATKRVHSAYEQYF. DNA for the CDR3: TGTGCAACAAAACGGGTCCATAGTGCCTACGAGCAGTACTTC.

The chain combines TRBV5-4 with TRBJ2-5, with D unresolved. CDR1 and CDR2 from the germline V gene are SGHNT and YYREEE (reference sequence). The CDR3 has 14 amino acids. The germline V and J ends were trimmed by 0 bases and 4 bases, with 10 bases remaining between them. DNA of the CDR3: TGTGCCAGCAGCTTGGCCAGTGACTTAGAGACCCAGTACTTC. It specifies CASSLASDLETQYF.

This chain uses TRBV30 with TRBJ1-6; D not certain. This CDR3 has 14 residues. V dropped 0 bases and J dropped 6 bases, with 9 bases sitting between them. The germline CDR1 and CDR2 sequences are GTSNPN and SVGIG (reference sequence). The CDR3 spells CAWSVSDFNSPLHF. CDR3 DNA sequence: TGTGCCTGGAGTGTGTCTGACTTTAATTCACCCCTCCACTTT.

The sample holds a few counts of this clonotype. The chain employs TRBV12-2 and TRBJ2-1; TRBD2, the table's D call, was not compared with the DNA. TRBV12-2 is described as a pseudogene. The CDR3 loop spans 15 amino acids. CDR3 sequence: CASRVRGPRYNEQFF. CDR3 coding DNA: TGTGCAAGTCGCGTTCGTGGGCCGCGTTACAATGAGCAGTTCTTC.

J is TRBJ2-1 and V is TRBV20-1; D is unclear. V lost 1 base to trimming and J lost 2 bases, with 15 bases between them. This CDR3 region has 16 residues. Per the germline V gene, CDR1 is DFQATT and CDR2 is SNEGSKA (reference sequence). In DNA, the CDR3 is TGCAGTGCTAGAGTCCGCCTGGGCGGAACCTACAATGAGCAGTTCTTC. Translating it yields CSARVRLGGTYNEQFF.

This clonotype showed up just a few times. The chain couples TRBV5-6 to TRBJ2-7, with D tentatively TRBD1 (5 bases). The germline V gene has CDR1 SGHDT and CDR2 YYEEEE. The CDR3 has 16 amino acids. The V end lost 0 bases, the J end lost 3 bases, and 16 bases lay between the germline ends. In nucleotides, the CDR3 is TGTGCCAGCAGCTTGGCCCGAAGGGGATTCTACTACGAGCAGTACTTC. Protein: CASSLARRGFYYEQYF.

This clonotype has more than one count but fewer than ten. The genes are TRBV30 and TRBJ1-5; 7 bases are shared with TRBD1. CDR3 size: 14 residues. Looked up from germline, CDR1 is GTSNPN and CDR2 is SVGIG (reference sequence). The ends lost 0 bases at V and 7 bases at J; junction bases unmatched: 6. The CDR3 loop reads CAWSVEGARQPQHF. CDR3 bases: TGTGCCTGGAGTGTAGAGGGGGCGCGGCAGCCCCAGCATTTT.

This clonotype was recorded a few times. The chain joins TRBV5-1 to TRBJ2-7; no clear D gene. V was trimmed by 0 bases and J by 3 bases, leaving 10 bases between them. In germline, CDR1 is SGHRS, CDR2 YFSETQ. The CDR3 runs to 14 residues. The CDR3 reads CASSLGGILYEQYF. For the CDR3, the DNA is TGCGCCAGCAGCTTGGGAGGCATACTCTACGAGCAGTACTTC.

The table lists this clonotype with a few counts. In DNA, the CDR3 is TGCAGTGCTAGAGGGACGGGAAATCAGCCCCAGCATTTT. Its translation is CSARGTGNQPQHF. V is TRBV20-1 and J is TRBJ1-5; D uncertain. V shed 1 base and J shed 4 bases, with 8 bases lying between them. Germline assignment: CDR1 DFQATT and CDR2 SNEGSKA (reference sequence). The CDR3 length is 13 residues.

The chain uses TRBV6-2 or TRBV6-3 and TRBJ2-1; TRBD1 or TRBD2 may be the D gene (5 bases each). V dropped 2 bases and J dropped 8 bases, with 16 bases sitting between them. The CDR3 sequence is 15 residues long. The germline V gene encodes CDR1 MNHEY and CDR2 SVGEGT. CDR3 loop: CASSYRDYQGHEQFF. CDR3 bases: TGTGCCAGCAGTTACCGGGATTATCAGGGACATGAGCAGTTCTTC.